The entry that follows covers one TCR beta chain sequence. Its matching antigen is unknown. V lost 6 bases and J lost 2, with 11 bases in between. Per germline, CDR1 SNHLY and CDR2 FYNNEI. The CDR3 has 13 residues. The entry originates in a study of T cells in tumors after PD-1 blockade. At the level of the study: Daily vismodegib 150 mg continued in a subset of anti-PD-1-treated patients.

Clones were sequenced by immunoSEQ multiplex PCR, and TCRdb holds only the in-frame ones, with some missing. The sample consists of some 7,200 clones, 69% of them appearing once. Study-wide results and limits: Clonal replacement, not reinvigoration, is suggested for expanded exhausted CD8+ clones after therapy.

The TCR sequence derives from a human donor with basal cell carcinoma. The specimen was tumor tissue, collected after anti-PD-1 treatment. V usage is TRBV2 and J usage is TRBJ2-7; the D is unclear. The CDR3 region is CASRDGIPYEQYF. CDR3 nucleotides: TGTGCCAGCAGGGACGGTATACCCTACGAGCAGTACTTC.